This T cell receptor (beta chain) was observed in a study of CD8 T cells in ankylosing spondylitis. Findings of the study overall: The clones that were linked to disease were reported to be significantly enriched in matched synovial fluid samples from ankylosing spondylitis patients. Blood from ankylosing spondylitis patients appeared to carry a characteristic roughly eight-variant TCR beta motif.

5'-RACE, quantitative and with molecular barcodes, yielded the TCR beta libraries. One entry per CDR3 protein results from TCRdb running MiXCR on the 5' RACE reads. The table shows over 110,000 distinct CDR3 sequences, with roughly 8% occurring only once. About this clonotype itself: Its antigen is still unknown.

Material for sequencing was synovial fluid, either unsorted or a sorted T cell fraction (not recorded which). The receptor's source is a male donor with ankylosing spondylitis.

CDR3 sequence: CASSYSVGLYNEQFF. CDR3 in DNA: TGTGCCAGCAGTTACTCTGTTGGACTCTACAATGAGCAGTTCTTC. This chain uses TRBV6-5 with TRBJ2-1, with a possible D match to TRBD2 (5 bases). CDR1 is MNHEY, CDR2 SVGAGI, per germline. The CDR3 runs 15 residues. V lost 0 bases and J 3 bases, leaving 9 bases between the germline ends.